What follows are 20 T cell receptor beta chains derived from one specimen sequenced in a study of T cell responses to AZD1222 COVID-19 vaccine. Using immunoSEQ multiplex PCR, the repertoire was profiled, and TCRdb retains in-frame clones only, with some absent. Of some 120,000 clones listed, around 93% are singletons. The starting material was peripheral blood, obtained on day 0 of AZD1222 vaccination. Receptor source: an adult in good health.

This clone was observed a single time. The V and J genes are TRBV7-8 and TRBJ2-6; unclear D gene. CDR1 SGHVS and CDR2 FQNEAQ come from the germline V gene. The V end lost 0 bases, the J end lost 0 bases, and 9 bases lay between the germline ends. The CDR3 extends over 17 amino acids. The CDR3 nucleotides are TGTGCCAGCAGCTTAGCTAGGTTGTCCTCTGGGGCCAACGTCCTGACTTTC. Protein sequence: CASSLARLSSGANVLTF.

CDR3 sequence: CATSSQHTDTQYF. The CDR3 DNA sequence: TGTGCCACCAGCAGTCAACACACAGATACGCAGTATTTT. This chain joins TRBV15 and TRBJ2-3; D is undetermined. CDR3 length: 13 residues. V was trimmed by 3 bases and J by 2 bases, leaving 6 bases between them. Germline CDR1 and CDR2: LNHNV and YYDKDF (reference sequence).

V is TRBV7-2 and J is TRBJ1-2; 7 bases align to TRBD1. The germline gives CDR1 SGHTA, CDR2 FQGNSA. The J segment lost 8 bases and the V segment lost 4 bases, leaving 4 bases of the junction unmatched. The CDR3 sequence is 12 residues long. The CDR3 sequence is CASSWDRWGYTF. CDR3 in DNA: TGTGCCAGCAGCTGGGACAGATGGGGCTACACCTTC.

J is TRBJ2-3 and V is TRBV18, with 8 bases that match TRBD2. The CDR3 is made up of 14 amino acids. Trimming removed 3 bases from V and 1 base from J; junction bases left unmatched: 0. The germline gives CDR1 KGHSH, CDR2 LQKENI. The CDR3: CASSPTSGTDTQYF. CDR3 coding DNA: TGTGCCAGCTCACCGACTAGCGGCACAGATACGCAGTATTTT.

This clone was seen a single time. This chain links TRBV29-1 with TRBJ2-7; TRBD1 agrees at 11 bases. Germline V gene lookup returns CDR1 SQVTM and CDR2 ANQGSEA. The CDR3 has 14 residues. V lost 7 bases to trimming and J lost 3 bases; unmatched junction nucleotides: 8. The CDR3 loop is CSAIGGQGGYEQYF. CDR3 bases: TGCAGCGCCATTGGGGGACAGGGGGGCTACGAGCAGTACTTC.

J is TRBJ2-7 and V is TRBV7-9; 8 nucleotides match TRBD2. The junction had 10 bases not matched to a gene; V was cut back by 2 bases and J by 4 bases. Looked up from germline, CDR1 is SEHNR and CDR2 is FQNEAQ (reference sequence). The CDR3 is 16 amino acids. CDR3 in amino acids: CASSLRIAGRLYEQYF. In nucleotides, the CDR3 is TGTGCCAGCAGCTTACGGATAGCGGGGAGGCTTTACGAGCAGTACTTC.

V usage is TRBV19 and J usage is TRBJ1-5; no firm D call. From germline, CDR1 is LNHDA and CDR2 SQIVND (reference sequence). The germline V and J ends were trimmed by 6 bases and 3 bases, with 9 bases remaining between them. CDR3 size: 13 residues. CDR3 in amino acids: CASSDPPNQPQHF. The CDR3, as DNA: TGTGCCAGTAGCGACCCCCCCAATCAGCCCCAGCATTTT.

The chain links TRBV4-1 to TRBJ1-3; a weak D match, TRBD1 (5 bases). Germline V CDR1 and CDR2: MGHRA, YSYEKL. The V gene lost 4 bases and the J gene lost 3 bases, with 10 bases spanning the gap. CDR3 length: 14 residues. Written as DNA, the CDR3 is TGCGCCAGCAGCCCCCAGGGTTTTGGAAACACCATATATTTT. Residues: CASSPQGFGNTIYF.

The chain combines TRBV4-2 with TRBJ2-3; D call uncertain. From germline, CDR1 is LGHNA and CDR2 YNFKEQ. CDR3 length: 16 amino acids. With 0 bases removed from V and 4 bases from J, the gap between germline ends came to 14 bases. The CDR3 spells CASSQDRLGVADTQYF. CDR3 coding DNA: TGTGCCAGCAGCCAAGATCGGTTAGGCGTTGCAGATACGCAGTATTTT.

This clone turned up a few times. The chain joins TRBV10-1 to TRBJ1-5; the D gene is possibly TRBD1 (5 bases). Germline lookup yields CDR1 WNHNN and CDR2 SYGVQD (reference sequence). The germline V and J ends were trimmed by 2 bases and 4 bases, with 9 bases remaining between them. The CDR3 totals 14 residues. The CDR3 DNA reads as TGCGCCAGCAGTGAGGGGGGAGGAAATCAGCCCCAGCATTTT. The encoded protein is CASSEGGGNQPQHF.

This chain joins TRBV20-1 and TRBJ2-7; D is uncertain. Germline CDR1 DFQATT, CDR2 SNEGSKA (reference sequence). The ends were cut back, 3 bases at V and 0 bases at J, with 15 bases in the middle. The CDR3 contains 15 residues. In nucleotides, the CDR3 is TGCAGTGCTAGTCCCCCGGCGGCCAGCTCCTACGAGCAGTACTTC. Translated: CSASPPAASSYEQYF.

CDR3 nucleotides: TGTGCCAGCAGCTTGGGGCCATCAGGGGCCGGGGAGCTGTTTTTT. It translates to CASSLGPSGAGELFF. The chain is built from TRBV5-6 and TRBJ2-2; D may be TRBD1 (6 bases). The CDR3 spans 15 residues. Germline V gives CDR1 SGHDT, CDR2 YYEEEE. Trimming removed 0 bases at V and 6 bases at J, with 12 bases between.

The J gene is TRBJ1-2, the V gene TRBV28; D unresolved. Germline assignment: CDR1 MDHEN and CDR2 SYDVKM. The CDR3 is made up of 12 amino acids. The ends were cut back, 5 bases at V and 3 bases at J, with 7 bases in the middle. CDR3 residues: CASSVHHYGYTF. CDR3 in DNA: TGTGCCAGCAGTGTCCACCACTATGGCTACACCTTC.

V usage is TRBV18 and J usage is TRBJ2-7, with D unresolved. Germline values: CDR1 KGHSH, CDR2 LQKENI. V lost 0 bases and J lost 3, with 6 bases in between. The CDR3 runs to 13 residues. In DNA, the CDR3 is TGTGCCAGCTCACCACCGGTAGTCTACGAGCAGTACTTC. It translates to CASSPPVVYEQYF.

The chain recombines TRBV30 with TRBJ2-1; D remains ambiguous. Germline V gene sequence: CDR1 GTSNPN, CDR2 SVGIG (reference sequence). The length of the CDR3 is 14 residues. Trimming pared 8 bases from V and 6 bases from J, leaving 20 bases between. CDR3 residues: CAMEPRQIFNEQFF. CDR3 nucleotides: TGTGCCATGGAGCCCCGACAAATTTTCAATGAGCAGTTCTTC.

The CDR3 bases are TGTGCCAGCAGTTACAACGGCCGCCTAGATACGCAGTATTTT. This translates into CASSYNGRLDTQYF. J is TRBJ2-3 and V is TRBV6-5; the D is unclear. The CDR3 has 14 amino acids. V was cut by 2 bases and J by 5 bases, with 11 bases left in between. Germline values: CDR1 MNHEY, CDR2 SVGAGI.

The chain employs TRBV10-3 and TRBJ2-1, with 7 positions matching TRBD1. Germline CDR1 ENHRY, CDR2 SYGVKD. The CDR3 covers 24 residues. V lost 6 bases, J lost 7 bases, and 39 bases stayed unmatched. This CDR3 reads CAIRGLSGQRGPLAPIPFNNEQFF. The DNA for the CDR3 is TGTGCCATCAGGGGGTTATCGGGACAGAGAGGTCCCCTGGCCCCCATCCCGTTTAATAATGAGCAGTTCTTC.

The J gene is TRBJ2-3, the V gene TRBV30, with TRBD1 as a possible D gene (5 bases). This CDR3 comprises 13 residues. CDR1 is GTSNPN, CDR2 SVGIG, per germline (reference sequence). V lost 1 base and J lost 2, with 7 bases in between. The CDR3 nucleotides are TGTGCCTGGAGTGGACAGTCCACAGATACGCAGTATTTT. Its protein product is CAWSGQSTDTQYF.

The gene calls are TRBV6-5 and TRBJ1-2; D not certain. Germline loops: CDR1 MNHEY, CDR2 SVGAGI. The CDR3 is 16 residues long. Trimming stripped 2 bases from V and 3 bases from J, with 16 bases between. In nucleotides, the CDR3 is TGTGCCAGCAGTTACAGGTACACAAGGGATTACTATGGCTACACCTTC. Translated, it gives CASSYRYTRDYYGYTF.

V is TRBV27 and J is TRBJ2-7; TRBD2 agrees at 7 bases. Germline values: CDR1 MNHEY, CDR2 SMNVEV (reference sequence). The CDR3 totals 15 residues. After removal of 2 bases from V and 3 bases from J, the junction contained 7 bases not matched to a gene. This chain's CDR3 is CASSLVGTNGYEQYF. The CDR3 DNA reads TGTGCCAGCAGTTTAGTCGGGACTAATGGCTACGAGCAGTACTTC.